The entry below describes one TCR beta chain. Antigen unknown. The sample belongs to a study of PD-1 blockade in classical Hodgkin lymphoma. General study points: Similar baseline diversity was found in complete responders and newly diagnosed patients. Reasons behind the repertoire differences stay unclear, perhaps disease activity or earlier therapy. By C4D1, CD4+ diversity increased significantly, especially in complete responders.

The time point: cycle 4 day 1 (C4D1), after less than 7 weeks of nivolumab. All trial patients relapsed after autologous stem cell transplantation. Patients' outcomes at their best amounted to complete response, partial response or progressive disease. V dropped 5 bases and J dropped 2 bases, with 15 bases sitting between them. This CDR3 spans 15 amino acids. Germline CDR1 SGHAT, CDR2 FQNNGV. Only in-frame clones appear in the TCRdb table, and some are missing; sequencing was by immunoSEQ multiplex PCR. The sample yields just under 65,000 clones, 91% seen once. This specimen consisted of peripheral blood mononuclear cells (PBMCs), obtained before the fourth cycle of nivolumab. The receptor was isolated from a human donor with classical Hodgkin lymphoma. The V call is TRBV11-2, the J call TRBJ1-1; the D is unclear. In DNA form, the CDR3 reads TGTGCCAGCAGCCAATCTCCCGGGATTAACACTGAAGCTTTCTTT. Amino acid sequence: CASSQSPGINTEAFF.